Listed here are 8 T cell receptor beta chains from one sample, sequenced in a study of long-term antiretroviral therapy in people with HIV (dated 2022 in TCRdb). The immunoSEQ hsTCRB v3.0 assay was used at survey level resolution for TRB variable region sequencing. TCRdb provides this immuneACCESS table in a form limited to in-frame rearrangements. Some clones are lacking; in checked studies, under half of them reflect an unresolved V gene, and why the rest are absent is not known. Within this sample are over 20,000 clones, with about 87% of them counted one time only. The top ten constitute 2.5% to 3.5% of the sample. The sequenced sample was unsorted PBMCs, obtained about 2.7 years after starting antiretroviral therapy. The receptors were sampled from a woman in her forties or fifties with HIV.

The CDR3 sequence is CASNTGKSNQPQHF. CDR3 bases: TGTGCCAGCAACACAGGGAAAAGCAATCAGCCCCAGCATTTT. The gene calls are TRBV28 and TRBJ1-5; tentative D call: TRBD1 (6 bases). Germline V gene lookup returns CDR1 MDHEN and CDR2 SYDVKM. There are 14 residues in the CDR3. Between the trimmed V and J ends, which lost 7 bases and 1 base, there was a span of 11 bases.

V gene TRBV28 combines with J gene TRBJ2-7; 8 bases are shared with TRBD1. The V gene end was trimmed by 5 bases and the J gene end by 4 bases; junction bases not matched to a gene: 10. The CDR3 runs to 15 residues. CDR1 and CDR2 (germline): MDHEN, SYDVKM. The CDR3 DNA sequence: TGTGCCAGCAGTAAGACCCGACAGGGGTGGTACGAGCAGTACTTC. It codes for CASSKTRQGWYEQYF.

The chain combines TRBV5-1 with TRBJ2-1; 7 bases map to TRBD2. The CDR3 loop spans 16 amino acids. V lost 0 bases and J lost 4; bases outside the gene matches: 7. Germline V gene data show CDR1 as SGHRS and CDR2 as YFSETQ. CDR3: CASSLVGEGRYNEQFF. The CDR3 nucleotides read TGCGCCAGCAGCTTGGTCGGGGAGGGCAGATACAATGAGCAGTTCTTC.

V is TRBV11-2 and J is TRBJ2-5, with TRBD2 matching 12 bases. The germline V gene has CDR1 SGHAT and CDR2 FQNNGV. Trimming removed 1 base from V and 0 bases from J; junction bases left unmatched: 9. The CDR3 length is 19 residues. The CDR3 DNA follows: TGTGCCAGCAGCTTAGGAGCGACTAGCGGGGGTGGCTACCAAGAGACCCAGTACTTC. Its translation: CASSLGATSGGGYQETQYF.

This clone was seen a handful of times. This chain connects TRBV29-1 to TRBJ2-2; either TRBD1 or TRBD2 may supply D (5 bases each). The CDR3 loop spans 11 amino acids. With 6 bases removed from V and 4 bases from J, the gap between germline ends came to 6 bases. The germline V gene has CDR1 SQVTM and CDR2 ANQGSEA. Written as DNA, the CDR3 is TGCAGCGTCGGGGCCACCGGGGAGCTGTTTTTT. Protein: CSVGATGELFF.

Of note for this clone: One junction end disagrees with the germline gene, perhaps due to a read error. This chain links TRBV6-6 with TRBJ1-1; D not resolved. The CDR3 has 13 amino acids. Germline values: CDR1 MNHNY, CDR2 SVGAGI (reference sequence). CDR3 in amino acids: CASSNSGNTEAFF. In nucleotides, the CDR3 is TGTGCCAGCAGTAACTCGGGGAACACTGAAGCTTTCTTT.

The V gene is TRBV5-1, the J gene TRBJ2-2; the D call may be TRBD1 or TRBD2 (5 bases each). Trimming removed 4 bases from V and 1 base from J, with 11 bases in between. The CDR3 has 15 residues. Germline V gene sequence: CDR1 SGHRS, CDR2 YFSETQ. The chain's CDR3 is CASSGTPGNTGELFF. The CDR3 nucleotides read TGCGCCAGCAGCGGGACCCCCGGGAACACCGGGGAGCTGTTTTTT. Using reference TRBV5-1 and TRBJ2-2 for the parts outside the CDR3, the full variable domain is KAGVTQTPRYLIKTRGQQVTLSCSPISGHRSVSWYQQTPGQGLQFLFEYFSETQRNKGNFPGRFSGRQFSNSRSEMNVSTLELGDSALYLCASSGTPGNTGELFFGEGSRLTVL.

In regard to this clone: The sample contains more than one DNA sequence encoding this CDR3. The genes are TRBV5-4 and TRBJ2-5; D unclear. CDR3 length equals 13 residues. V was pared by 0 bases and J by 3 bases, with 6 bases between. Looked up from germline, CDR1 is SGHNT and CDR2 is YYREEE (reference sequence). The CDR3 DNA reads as TGTGCCAGCAGCTTGGAGGCTGAAGAGACCCAGTACTTC. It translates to CASSLEAEETQYF.